This entry lists 27 T cell receptor beta chains sequenced from one sample in a study of response to subunit inactivated influenza vaccine (dated by TCRdb to the late 2010s). The library was obtained by RT-PCR. The sequencer was an Illumina HiSeq 2500. The public reads were reanalyzed by TCRdb: fastp trimming at Q25, MiXCR alignment, in-frame beta chains only. Rows with one shared CDR3 protein collapse into an entry with the most common genes and DNA. In all, the sample holds 400,000 to 650,000 distinct CDR3 sequences, and approximately 7.7% of those were seen once. The top ten constitute around 13% of the sample. The sequenced sample was PBMCs from blood, obtained roughly 24 months after vaccination. The receptors here all came from a man aged 45 to 70 who received an inactivated influenza vaccine. Donor details come from another sample of the same person, matched by shared clones.

The V gene is TRBV20-1, the J gene TRBJ2-1; 7 bases are a match to TRBD1. The V gene's germline CDR1 is DFQATT and CDR2 SNEGSKA (reference sequence). V lost 5 bases and J lost 4; bases outside the gene matches: 8. The CDR3 length is 14 residues. The CDR3 protein is CSAASGRGYNEQFF. CDR3 nucleotides: TGCAGTGCTGCCAGCGGCAGGGGGTACAATGAGCAGTTCTTC.

This clonotype was counted a few times. The chain links TRBV4-3 to TRBJ2-2, with 9 bases that match TRBD2. The J segment lost 4 bases and the V segment lost 0 bases, leaving 3 bases of the junction unmatched. The germline V gene has CDR1 LGHNA and CDR2 YSLEER. The CDR3 consists of 16 residues. CDR3 in DNA: TGCGCCAGCAGCCAAGAAGGCGGGAGGGTCACCGGGGAGCTGTTTTTT. Amino acid sequence: CASSQEGGRVTGELFF.

The sample holds a few counts of this clonotype. The rearrangement joins TRBV28 to TRBJ1-5; possible D gene TRBD1, 6 bases. The CDR3 is made up of 14 amino acids. Germline V gene sequence: CDR1 MDHEN, CDR2 SYDVKM. The V and J ends lost 6 bases and 7 bases respectively, with 16 bases between them. In DNA form, the CDR3 reads TGTGCCAGCAGCCCCCTTACAGGGAGACAGCCCCAGCATTTT. This sequence encodes CASSPLTGRQPQHF.

This clonotype was seen at least ten times. This rearrangement joins TRBV12-3 or TRBV12-4 to TRBJ2-4, with D perhaps given as TRBD1 or TRBD2 (5 bases each). Trimming removed 9 bases at V and 1 base at J, with 10 bases between. This CDR3 has 13 residues. CDR3: CASLGEAKNIQYF. The CDR3 nucleotides are TGTGCCAGTTTAGGGGAGGCCAAAAACATTCAGTACTTC.

Only a few counts were recorded for this clonotype. The J gene is TRBJ2-1, the V gene TRBV20-1; 7 positions agree with TRBD2. The germline CDR1 and CDR2 sequences are DFQATT and SNEGSKA (reference sequence). Unmatched junction bases numbered 13, after V lost 1 base and J lost 4 bases. CDR3 length: 17 amino acids. The CDR3 protein is CSARAGSGLLFYNEQFF. Written as DNA, the CDR3 is TGCAGTGCTAGAGCGGGTAGCGGGCTTTTATTTTACAATGAGCAGTTCTTC.

This clonotype appeared many times. This sequence joins TRBV5-1 and TRBJ1-2; maybe TRBD1 (6 bases). Trimming left V 4 bases short and J 1 base short, with 14 bases between. The CDR3 consists of 15 residues. Germline CDR1 is SGHRS and CDR2 is YFSETQ. The CDR3 DNA follows: TGCGCCAGCAGCGGAGCACAGGGTCTTAACTATGGCTACACCTTC. Translated, it gives CASSGAQGLNYGYTF. The complete variable domain, with remaining parts taken from reference TRBV5-1 and TRBJ1-2, reads KAGVTQTPRYLIKTRGQQVTLSCSPISGHRSVSWYQQTPGQGLQFLFEYFSETQRNKGNFPGRFSGRQFSNSRSEMNVSTLELGDSALYLCASSGAQGLNYGYTFGSGTRLTVV.

The table lists this clonotype with a few counts. J is TRBJ1-3 and V is TRBV27; D is unclear. The CDR3 contains 15 residues. Deletions cut 7 bases from V and 2 bases from J, with 15 bases between. CDR1 and CDR2 from the germline V gene are MNHEY and SMNVEV (reference sequence). The CDR3 DNA follows: TGTGCCAGCACCCTAGCGTGGACCACTGGAAACACCATATATTTT. Amino acid sequence: CASTLAWTTGNTIYF.

CDR3: CASSLQEGGYTF. DNA of the CDR3: TGTGCCAGCAGTCTCCAAGAGGGCGGCTACACCTTC. This sequence joins TRBV28 and TRBJ1-2; D gene ambiguous. V was cut by 5 bases and J by 8 bases, with 12 bases left in between. Germline V gene data show CDR1 as MDHEN and CDR2 as SYDVKM. The CDR3 totals 12 residues.

This clonotype was seen repeatedly, ten times or more. The chain has TRBV20-1 and TRBJ2-7, with TRBD1 identical over 7 bases. The CDR3 is 14 amino acids. With V trimmed by 3 bases and J by 0 bases, 5 bases remained unmatched. CDR1 and CDR2 from the germline V gene are DFQATT and SNEGSKA (reference sequence). The CDR3 nucleotides read TGCAGTGCTAGTCTAACAGGGGTCTCCTACGAGCAGTACTTC. Translating gives CSASLTGVSYEQYF.

There are a few counts of this clonotype. The rearrangement links TRBV10-2 to TRBJ2-7, with TRBD2 matching 8 bases. J gave up 2 bases and V 0 bases, and 3 bases lay outside the gene matches. The germline V gene has CDR1 WSHSY and CDR2 SAAADI. The CDR3 contains 15 residues. For the CDR3, the DNA is TGCGCCAGCAGTGAGTCAAGCGGGAGACCCTACGAGCAGTACTTC. Its translation: CASSESSGRPYEQYF.

This clonotype was recorded many times. The V call is TRBV29-1, the J call TRBJ2-3, with D unresolved. This CDR3 region has 13 residues. V was shortened by 3 bases and J by 3 bases, with 10 bases between the two germline ends. CDR1 SQVTM and CDR2 ANQGSEA come from the germline V gene. This chain's CDR3 is CSVDGPGTDTQYF. Here the CDR3 DNA reads TGCAGCGTTGATGGTCCTGGGACAGATACGCAGTATTTT.

This clonotype was detected many times. The chain carries TRBV5-5 and TRBJ1-6; D unresolved. The ends were cut back, 2 bases at V and 5 bases at J, with 5 bases in the middle. Germline V gene sequence: CDR1 SGHKS, CDR2 YYEKEE (reference sequence). CDR3 length: 13 residues. The CDR3 protein is CASSFRDNSPLHF. Here the CDR3 DNA reads TGTGCCAGCAGCTTCCGGGATAATTCACCCCTCCACTTT.

This clonotype was counted a few times. The chain has TRBV6-5 and TRBJ2-7; TRBD1 aligns across 7 bases. CDR1 is MNHEY, CDR2 SVGAGI, per germline. Unmatched junction bases numbered 6, after V lost 2 bases and J lost 2 bases. This CDR3 comprises 15 residues. In nucleotides, the CDR3 is TGTGCCAGCAGTTACCGACGACAGGGCCCCTACGAGCAGTACTTC. Its translation is CASSYRRQGPYEQYF.

The V and J genes are TRBV11-1 and TRBJ2-4; 12 bases are shared with TRBD2. Germline V CDR1 and CDR2: SGHAT, FQDESV (reference sequence). This CDR3 spans 18 amino acids. V was pared by 3 bases and J by 0 bases, with 6 bases of the junction left unmatched. The CDR3 region is CASSFGLAGTIAKNIQYF. The CDR3 DNA sequence: TGTGCCAGCAGCTTCGGACTAGCGGGGACTATAGCCAAAAACATTCAGTACTTC.

The chain recombines TRBV30 with TRBJ1-4; TRBD1 matches 7 bases. This CDR3 region has 13 residues. V lost 2 bases to trimming and J lost 8 bases; unmatched junction nucleotides: 5. Looked up from germline, CDR1 is GTSNPN and CDR2 is SVGIG (reference sequence). Here the CDR3 reads CAWSRDRAEKLFF. The CDR3 DNA is TGTGCCTGGAGTAGAGACAGGGCCGAAAAACTGTTTTTT. Supplemented by reference TRBV30 and TRBJ1-4, the full variable domain reads SQTIHQWPATLVQPVGSPLSLECTVEGTSNPNLYWYRQAAGRGLQLLFYSVGIGQISSEVPQNLSASRPQDRQFILSSKKLLLSDSGFYLCAWSRDRAEKLFFGSGTQLSVL.

This clonotype was counted only a few times. The rearrangement joins TRBV9 to TRBJ1-6; 8 nucleotides line up with TRBD1. V was pared by 2 bases and J by 9 bases, with 4 bases of the junction left unmatched. This CDR3 is 14 amino acids long. Per germline, CDR1 SGDLS and CDR2 YYNGEE. The CDR3 nucleotides read TGTGCCAGCAGCGTGGACAGGGAATTTTCACCCCTCCACTTT. Amino acids: CASSVDREFSPLHF.

V gene TRBV14 combines with J gene TRBJ1-1; 9 bases are shared with TRBD1. The J segment lost 1 base and the V segment lost 4 bases, leaving 4 bases of the junction unmatched. The germline V gene has CDR1 SGHDN and CDR2 FVKESK. CDR3 length equals 15 residues. CDR3 sequence (DNA): TGTGCCAGCAGCCGAATACAGGGGGCGAACACTGAAGCTTTCTTT. Translated, it gives CASSRIQGANTEAFF.

The sample holds a few counts of this clonotype. The rearrangement uses TRBV6-2 or TRBV6-3 and TRBJ2-3; maybe TRBD2 (6 bases). The CDR3 extends over 13 amino acids. Germline V gene lookup returns CDR1 MNHEY and CDR2 SVGEGT. Between the trimmed V and J ends, which lost 5 bases and 9 bases, there was a span of 15 bases. The CDR3 here is CASSGDGLWTQYF. CDR3 coding DNA: TGTGCCAGCAGTGGGGACGGACTATGGACGCAGTATTTT.

This clonotype was detected a few times. The chain links TRBV6-5 to TRBJ2-7; a possible D gene is TRBD1 (5 bases). This CDR3 contains 17 residues. Germline CDR1 and CDR2: MNHEY and SVGAGI. Trimming removed 2 bases at V and 1 base at J, with 18 bases between. In nucleotides, the CDR3 is TGTGCCAGCAGTTACACCCTTAGCAGGGTGGGGTCCTACGAGCAGTACTTC. It translates to CASSYTLSRVGSYEQYF.

V and J are TRBV29-1 and TRBJ2-2; D might be TRBD1 (6 bases). The germline V gene has CDR1 SQVTM and CDR2 ANQGSEA. The CDR3 extends over 18 amino acids. The V end was cut by 2 bases, the J end by 1 base, with 20 bases between. The chain's CDR3 is CSVESSGGDRMNTGELFF. The CDR3 coding sequence is TGCAGCGTTGAATCTTCGGGCGGCGACAGGATGAACACCGGGGAGCTGTTTTTT.

In this sample, this clonotype turned up many times. V usage is TRBV5-6 and J usage is TRBJ1-1; D is ambiguous. V lost 5 bases, J lost 5 bases, and 10 bases lay in between. The V gene's germline CDR1 is SGHDT and CDR2 YYEEEE. The CDR3 has 12 amino acids. The CDR3 bases are TGTGCCAGCAGTTTACGTGGAACTGAAGCTTTCTTT. Translated: CASSLRGTEAFF.

Many counts were recorded for this clonotype. CDR3 sequence: CASSLGGLAGGYEQFF. The CDR3 coding sequence is TGTGCCAGCAGCTTAGGGGGACTAGCGGGAGGGTATGAGCAGTTCTTC. The genes are TRBV7-8 and TRBJ2-1; TRBD2 matches at 16 bases. After removal of 1 base from V and 8 bases from J, the junction contained 2 bases not matched to a gene. The length of the CDR3 is 16 residues. Germline loops: CDR1 SGHVS, CDR2 FQNEAQ. Full variable domain (outside the CDR3, taken from reference TRBV7-8 and TRBJ2-1): GAGVSQSPRYKVAKRGQDVALRCDPISGHVSLFWYQQALGQGPEFLTYFQNEAQLDKSGLPSDRFFAERPEGSVSTLKIQRTQQEDSAVYLCASSLGGLAGGYEQFFGPGTRLTVL.

V and J are TRBV12-3 or TRBV12-4 and TRBJ1-2; unclear D gene. Trimming took 5 bases from V and 8 from J, leaving 9 bases between them. CDR3 length: 11 amino acids. The CDR3 sequence is CASSPSRGYTF. DNA for the CDR3: TGTGCCAGCAGTCCAAGCCGCGGCTACACCTTC.

The gene calls are TRBV12-3 or TRBV12-4 and TRBJ1-2; D is unclear. The CDR3 spans 12 residues. The V gene lost 4 bases and the J gene lost 7 bases, with 10 bases spanning the gap. The CDR3 DNA sequence: TGTGCCAGCAGTTCTCTAGCGGCTGGCTACACCTTC. This encodes CASSSLAAGYTF.

This clonotype was observed many times. J is TRBJ1-6 and V is TRBV28; the D gene is possibly TRBD1 (5 bases). V dropped 4 bases and J dropped 6 bases, with 16 bases sitting between them. The CDR3 has 16 amino acids. Germline values: CDR1 MDHEN, CDR2 SYDVKM. Here the CDR3 DNA reads TGTGCCAGCAGTTCACTCGGTGGGGGGTCTAATTCACCCCTCCACTTT. Translating gives CASSSLGGGSNSPLHF.

This clonotype has ten or more counts. This sequence joins TRBV5-6 and TRBJ2-3; TRBD2 is a possible D gene (6 bases). This CDR3 contains 13 residues. The germline V and J ends were trimmed by 4 bases and 4 bases, with 10 bases remaining between them. Germline V gives CDR1 SGHDT, CDR2 YYEEEE. The CDR3 region has the DNA TGTGCCAGCAGCCCGGAGGGGTCAGATACGCAGTATTTT. Amino acid sequence: CASSPEGSDTQYF.

The sample holds a few counts of this clonotype. This may be a read error, as it is one base from a much larger clone. This sequence joins TRBV5-1 and TRBJ2-5, with a weak D call TRBD1 (5 bases). The CDR3 length is 14 residues. Germline V gene data show CDR1 as SGHRS and CDR2 as YFSETQ. V lost 0 bases and J lost 4, with 10 bases in between. The CDR3 nucleotides read TGCGCCAGCAGCTTGGCGGCAGGGCCAGAGACCCAGTACTTC. It is translated as CASSLAAGPETQYF.